The clone carrying this TCR beta chain was counted once. Its matching antigen is unknown. Both 60 Vbeta primers and 13 Jbeta primers went into the PCR. Measured with immunoSEQ multiplex PCR; TCRdb has only the in-frame clones, and not every one. The table records 160,000 or so clones, around 78% of them present only once. CDR3 size: 12 residues. Trimming took off 8 bases at V and 3 bases at J, with 11 bases between the two ends. In germline, CDR1 is LNHDA, CDR2 SQIVND (reference sequence). This entry comes from a study of cytomegalovirus exposure and HLA in healthy donors. Study observations and caveats: The classifier, whose performance was assessed in both the original and validation cohorts, reportedly diagnosed cytomegalovirus status with high specificity and sensitivity.

This sequence was found in a woman aged 40 to 50 in good health and CMV-seropositive. Sequenced input: PBMCs. The chain has TRBV19 and TRBJ2-7; D unclear. The CDR3 region has the DNA TGTGCCAGTCTAACCTTCTACTACGAGCAGTACTTC. Translation gives CASLTFYYEQYF.